This paragraph covers one T cell receptor (beta chain) sequence. Assay used: immunoSEQ multiplex PCR; TCRdb lists only in-frame clones, some missing. The sample lists 110,000 or so clones; roughly nine tenths were seen once. V shed 0 bases and J shed 8 bases, with 13 bases lying between them. There are 14 residues in the CDR3. Germline-derived CDR1 and CDR2 are MNHEY and SVGEGT. The data were obtained in a study of T cell responses to AZD1222 COVID-19 vaccine. The sequenced sample was peripheral blood, obtained on day 0 of AZD1222 vaccination. The sequence came from an adult in good health. The rearrangement uses TRBV6-2 or TRBV6-3 and TRBJ1-2; perhaps TRBD1 as D (6 bases). The CDR3 sequence: CASSYSTGGEGYTF. The CDR3 DNA reads as TGTGCCAGCAGTTACTCGACCGGGGGCGAAGGCTACACCTTC.